Listed here are 6 T cell receptor beta chains from one sample, sequenced in a study of cytomegalovirus exposure and HLA in healthy donors. Both 60 Vbeta primers and 13 Jbeta primers went into the PCR. Produced via immunoSEQ multiplex PCR; TCRdb's table is partial and in-frame only. There are roughly 160,000 clones in the sample; about 75% occur only once, and about 8% lies in the top ten. What was sequenced was PBMCs. These receptors all stem from a woman between 40 and 50 years old in good health and CMV-seropositive.

This sequence joins TRBV19 and TRBJ1-5; 10 nucleotides align to TRBD1. Trimming cost V 5 bases and J 3 bases; bases outside gene matches: 4. The CDR3 covers 15 residues. CDR1 and CDR2 (germline): LNHDA, SQIVND (reference sequence). The CDR3 nucleotides are TGTGCCAGTAGTCAGGGACAGGGGAACAATCAGCCCCAGCATTTT. Protein sequence: CASSQGQGNNQPQHF.

The chain combines TRBV11-2 with TRBJ2-7; 8 nucleotides align to TRBD2. The germline V gene has CDR1 SGHAT and CDR2 FQNNGV. This CDR3 has 16 amino acids. V lost 5 bases, J lost 2 bases, and 11 bases stayed unmatched. In nucleotides, the CDR3 is TGTGCCAGCAGCGGGGGACTAGGGGTATTGGCCTACGAGCAGTACTTC. It translates to CASSGGLGVLAYEQYF.

This clone has just one count. The V and J genes are TRBV10-1 and TRBJ2-7; D is possibly TRBD1 (6 bases). The CDR3 length is 12 residues. With 10 bases removed from V and 5 bases from J, the gap between germline ends came to 15 bases. CDR1 is WNHNN and CDR2 is SYGVQD in the germline V gene (reference sequence). Written as DNA, the CDR3 is TGCGCCAACCCCCGGGACAACGACGAGCAGTACTTC. This sequence encodes CANPRDNDEQYF.

This sequence joins TRBV7-9 and TRBJ2-5; 8 positions agree with TRBD2. J lost 0 bases, V lost 5 bases, and 5 bases had no gene match. The CDR3 runs 15 residues. CDR1 and CDR2 (germline): SEHNR, FQNEAQ (reference sequence). The CDR3 sequence: CASSPPGLDQETQYF. The CDR3 DNA reads as TGTGCCAGCAGCCCACCGGGACTAGACCAAGAGACCCAGTACTTC.

This chain connects TRBV6-1 to TRBJ2-7, with D unclear. Germline V gene lookup returns CDR1 MNHNS and CDR2 SASEGT. The CDR3 has 13 amino acids. V was cut by 8 bases and J by 7 bases, with 18 bases left in between. CDR3 residues: CASRRIKYEEQYF. In DNA form, the CDR3 reads TGTGCCAGCCGCAGGATAAAGTACGAGGAGCAGTACTTC.

This sequence joins TRBV5-4 and TRBJ2-1, with 8 bases lining up with TRBD2. This CDR3 is 17 amino acids long. CDR1 and CDR2 (germline): SGHNT, YYREEE (reference sequence). With V trimmed by 4 bases and J by 3 bases, 12 bases remained unmatched. CDR3 residues: CASSPTQVAGNYNEQFF. CDR3 nucleotide sequence: TGTGCCAGCAGCCCTACCCAGGTAGCGGGAAACTACAATGAGCAGTTCTTC.